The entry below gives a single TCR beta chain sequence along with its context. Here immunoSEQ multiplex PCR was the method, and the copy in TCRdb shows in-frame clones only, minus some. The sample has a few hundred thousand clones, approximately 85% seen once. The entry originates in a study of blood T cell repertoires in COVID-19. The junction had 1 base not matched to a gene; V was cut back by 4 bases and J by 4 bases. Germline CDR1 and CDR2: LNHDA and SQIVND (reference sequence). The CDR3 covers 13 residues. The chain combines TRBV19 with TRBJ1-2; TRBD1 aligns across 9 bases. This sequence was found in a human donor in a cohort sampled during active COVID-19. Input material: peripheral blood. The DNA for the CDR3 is TGTGCCAGTAGTACGGACAGGGGCTATGGCTACACCTTC. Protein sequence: CASSTDRGYGYTF.